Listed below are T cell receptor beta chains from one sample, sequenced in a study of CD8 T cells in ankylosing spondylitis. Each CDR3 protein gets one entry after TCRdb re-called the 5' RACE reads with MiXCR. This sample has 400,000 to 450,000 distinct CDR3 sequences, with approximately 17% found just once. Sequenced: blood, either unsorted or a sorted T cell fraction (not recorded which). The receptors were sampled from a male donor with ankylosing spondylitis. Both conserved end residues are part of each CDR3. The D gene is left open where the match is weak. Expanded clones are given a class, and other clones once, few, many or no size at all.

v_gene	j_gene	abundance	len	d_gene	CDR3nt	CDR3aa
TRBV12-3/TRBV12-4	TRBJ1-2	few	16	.	TGTGCCAGCAGTTTAAGTGTGGTCCAAAACGTCTATGGCTACACCTTC	CASSLSVVQNVYGYTF
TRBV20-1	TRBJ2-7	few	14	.	TGCAGTGCTGGCCTAGGGCGGGGTGGTTACGAGCAGTACTTC	CSAGLGRGGYEQYF
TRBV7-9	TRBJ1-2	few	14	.	TGTGCCAGCAGCTTAGCCCAGGGTTTGTCTGGCTACACCTTC	CASSLAQGLSGYTF
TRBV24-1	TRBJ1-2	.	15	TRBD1	TGTGCCACCAGTGCCCCGGACAGGGGTGGCTATGGCTACACCTTC	CATSAPDRGGYGYTF
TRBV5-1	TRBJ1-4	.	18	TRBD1	TGCGCCAGCAGCTACGCGAAAACCCGACAGGGGGAGGGTGAAAAACTGTTTTTT	CASSYAKTRQGEGEKLFF
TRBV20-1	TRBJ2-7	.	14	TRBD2	TGCAGTGCGCATCCTAGCGGGAGCAGCTACGAGCAGTACTTC	CSAHPSGSSYEQYF
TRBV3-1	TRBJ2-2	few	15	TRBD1	TGTGCCAGCAGCCGAAAGGGGGCGCGCCCCGGGGAGCTGTTTTTT	CASSRKGARPGELFF
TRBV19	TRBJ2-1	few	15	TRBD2	TGTGCCAGTAGTATAAAGCGGGGCCCTTACAATGAGCAGTTCTTC	CASSIKRGPYNEQFF
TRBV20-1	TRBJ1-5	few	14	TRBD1	TGCAGTGCTTCGACAGGGCCACTAAATCAGCCCCAGCATTTT	CSASTGPLNQPQHF
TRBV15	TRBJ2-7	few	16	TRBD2	TGTGCCACCAGCAGAGTTCGGACTAGCGGTTCCTACGAGCAGTACTTC	CATSRVRTSGSYEQYF
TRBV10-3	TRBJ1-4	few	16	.	TGTGCCATCAGTGGGGATGCTTTCCTCCGTAATGAAAAACTGTTTTTT	CAISGDAFLRNEKLFF
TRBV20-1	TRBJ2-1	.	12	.	TGCAGTGCTAATCGAAAGTCCAATGAGCAGTTCTTC	CSANRKSNEQFF
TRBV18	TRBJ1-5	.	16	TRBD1	TGTGCCAGCTCACCTCCCGGGACAGTGAGCAATCAGCCCCAGCATTTT	CASSPPGTVSNQPQHF
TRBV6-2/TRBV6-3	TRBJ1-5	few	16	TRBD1	TGTGCCAGCAGTCACCCGAGACAGGGGGCGGCTCAGCCCCAGCATTTT	CASSHPRQGAAQPQHF
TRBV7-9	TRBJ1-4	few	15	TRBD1	TGTGCCAGCAGCTCCCGGGACAGTTCTAATGAAAAACTGTTTTTT	CASSSRDSSNEKLFF
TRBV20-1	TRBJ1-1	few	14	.	TGCAGTGCTAGAGAGAGAGGGGGTAACACTGAAGCTTTCTTT	CSARERGGNTEAFF
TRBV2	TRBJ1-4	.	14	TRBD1	TGTGCCAGCAGTGGACAGGGGGCGCGGGAAAAACTGTTTTTT	CASSGQGAREKLFF
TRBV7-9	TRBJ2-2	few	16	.	TGTGCCAGCAGCTTTTTGAGTAAGCCGAACACCGGGGAGCTGTTTTTT	CASSFLSKPNTGELFF
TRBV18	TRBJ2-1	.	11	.	TGTGCCAGCTCACAAATCGGGGAGCAGTTCTTC	CASSQIGEQFF
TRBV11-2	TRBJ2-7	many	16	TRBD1	TGTGCCAGCAGCTTACCGGGGACAGGGAGCTCCTACGAGCAGTACTTC	CASSLPGTGSSYEQYF
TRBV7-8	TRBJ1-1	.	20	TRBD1	TGTGCCAGCAGCTTACGCCCCTATACCGGGCCAGGGGGGTTGAGGACTGAAGCTTTCTTT	CASSLRPYTGPGGLRTEAFF
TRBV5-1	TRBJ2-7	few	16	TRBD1	TGCGCCAGCAGCTTGAAACCTGGACAGGGACCCTACGAGCAGTACTTC	CASSLKPGQGPYEQYF
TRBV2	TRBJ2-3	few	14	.	TGTGCCAGCACCCATGAACAGGGCCCAGATACGCAGTATTTT	CASTHEQGPDTQYF
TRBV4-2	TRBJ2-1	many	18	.	TGTGCCAGCAGCCAAACGGTCACAGGACAAGGGAAATACAATGAGCAGTTCTTC	CASSQTVTGQGKYNEQFF
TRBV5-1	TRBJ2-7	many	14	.	TGCGCCAGCAGCTCTTCATGGGGAGGAGGCGAGCAGTACTTC	CASSSSWGGGEQYF
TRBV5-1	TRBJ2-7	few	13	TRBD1	TGCGCCAGCAGCTCGGGACAGTTCTACGAGCAGTACTTC	CASSSGQFYEQYF
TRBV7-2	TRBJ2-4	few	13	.	TGTGCCAGCAGCTTACAGGGGGGGGACATTCAGTACTTC	CASSLQGGDIQYF
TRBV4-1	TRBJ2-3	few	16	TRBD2	TGCGCCAGCAGCCAAGGGACTAGCGGTTACACAGATACGCAGTATTTT	CASSQGTSGYTDTQYF
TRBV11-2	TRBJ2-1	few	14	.	TGTGCCAGCAGCCATAGTCCCACCTACAATGAGCAGTTCTTC	CASSHSPTYNEQFF
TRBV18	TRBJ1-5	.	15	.	TGTGCCAGCTCACCTCTCAACTCGGAGAATCAGCCCCAGCATTTT	CASSPLNSENQPQHF
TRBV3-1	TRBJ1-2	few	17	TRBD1	TGTGCCAGCAGCCAAGGGCTCAGACAGGGACCTAACTATGGCTACACCTTC	CASSQGLRQGPNYGYTF
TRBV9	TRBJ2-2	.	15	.	TGTGCCAGCAGCGTAGGTGGATCGAACACCGGGGAGCTGTTTTTT	CASSVGGSNTGELFF
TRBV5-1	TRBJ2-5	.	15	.	TGCGCCAGCAGCTTGATGTCGCGGGGCCAAGAGACCCAGTACTTC	CASSLMSRGQETQYF
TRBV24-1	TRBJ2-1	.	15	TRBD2	TGTGCCACCAGTGCCGGGACTAGCGGCTACAATGAGCAGTTCTTC	CATSAGTSGYNEQFF
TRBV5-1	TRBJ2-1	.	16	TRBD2	TGCGCCAGCAGCTTGGCCATCGGGAGGGCTAACAATGAGCAGTTCTTC	CASSLAIGRANNEQFF
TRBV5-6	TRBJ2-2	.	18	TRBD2	TGTGCCAGCAGCACCCCTTATAGCGGGGGAAAGGGCACCGGGGAGCTGTTTTTT	CASSTPYSGGKGTGELFF
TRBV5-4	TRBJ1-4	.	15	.	TGTGCCAGCACCACGTCCCCTGCAACTAATGAAAAACTGTTTTTT	CASTTSPATNEKLFF